Presented here are 3 T cell receptor beta chains from one specimen sequenced in a study of blood T cell repertoires in COVID-19. Method: immunoSEQ multiplex PCR; TCRdb's copy keeps in-frame clones and lacks some. The profile shows a few hundred thousand clones, 90% of them singletons. The sequencing input was PBMCs or T cells enriched from blood (not recorded which). These receptors were collected from a woman between 18 and 29 years old with acute COVID-19.

The chain recombines TRBV5-1 with TRBJ1-1; a possible D gene is TRBD1 (5 bases). The V end was cut by 4 bases, the J end by 5 bases, with 12 bases between. CDR3 size: 13 residues. CDR1 SGHRS and CDR2 YFSETQ come from the germline V gene. CDR3: CASSGQGTTEAFF. CDR3 nucleotides: TGCGCCAGCAGCGGGCAGGGAACGACTGAAGCTTTCTTT.

The rearrangement joins TRBV27 to TRBJ2-7; the D is unclear. V was shortened by 3 bases and J by 2 bases, with 20 bases between the two germline ends. Germline V CDR1 and CDR2: MNHEY, SMNVEV (reference sequence). The CDR3 totals 17 residues. CDR3 DNA sequence: TGTGCCAGCAGTTTCGTCAACCCAACCATTGGGCCCTACGAGCAGTACTTC. As protein: CASSFVNPTIGPYEQYF.

This sequence joins TRBV4-3 and TRBJ1-1; possibly TRBD1 for D (5 bases). CDR1 and CDR2 from the germline V gene are LGHNA and YSLEER. Trimming took off 1 base at V and 0 bases at J, with 6 bases between the two ends. The CDR3 runs to 14 residues. CDR3 protein: CASSQAGLNTEAFF. In nucleotides, the CDR3 is TGCGCCAGCAGCCAAGCAGGGCTGAACACTGAAGCTTTCTTT.